Shown below are 7 T cell receptor beta chains from a single sample sequenced in a study of neoadjuvant anti-PD-1 for oral cavity cancer. TCRdb's copy holds only in-frame clones and misses some; the assay was immunoSEQ multiplex PCR. The data show 30,000 to 35,000 clones, with more than 75% seen just once and about 3.5% held by the top ten. The input for sequencing was PBMCs, taken before nivolumab (anti-PD-1) treatment. These receptors were obtained from a person aged 35 to 85 with oral cavity squamous cell carcinoma.

The chain is built from TRBV5-5 and TRBJ1-2; D gene uncertain. This CDR3 spans 15 amino acids. Germline CDR1 reads SGHKS; CDR2 reads YYEKEE (reference sequence). V dropped 3 bases and J dropped 5 bases, with 17 bases sitting between them. The CDR3 is CASSSNGPGRYGYTF. The DNA for the CDR3 is TGTGCCAGCAGCTCTAATGGCCCAGGACGGTATGGCTACACCTTC.

V and J are TRBV18 and TRBJ1-5, with 10 bases that match TRBD1. Germline V gene sequence: CDR1 KGHSH, CDR2 LQKENI. Germline trimming cut 0 bases from V and 2 bases from J; bases unmatched to any gene: 7. CDR3 length equals 18 residues. CDR3 coding DNA: TGTGCCAGCTCACCACCGGACAGGGGGATGTTTGGCAATCAGCCCCAGCATTTT. Encoded protein: CASSPPDRGMFGNQPQHF.

V is TRBV13 and J is TRBJ2-1, with a tentative D call TRBD2 (5 bases). This CDR3 is built from 16 residues. V lost 3 bases, J lost 0 bases, and 12 bases lay in between. Germline V lookup: CDR1 PRHDT, CDR2 FYEKMQ (reference sequence). The CDR3 loop reads CASSFLGKGSYNEQFF. The CDR3, as DNA: TGTGCCAGCAGCTTCCTCGGGAAGGGCTCCTACAATGAGCAGTTCTTC.

The chain carries TRBV27 and TRBJ1-5; TRBD1 agrees at 8 bases. The CDR3 runs to 15 residues. V lost 3 bases and J lost 2; bases outside the gene matches: 3. The germline V gene encodes CDR1 MNHEY and CDR2 SMNVEV (reference sequence). Here the CDR3 reads CASSFDRGGNQPQHF. CDR3 DNA sequence: TGTGCCAGCAGTTTCGACAGGGGTGGCAATCAGCCCCAGCATTTT.

V is TRBV2 and J is TRBJ2-3, with unresolved D. The V and J ends lost 3 bases and 0 bases respectively, with 7 bases between them. Germline V lookup: CDR1 SNHLY, CDR2 FYNNEI. This CDR3 comprises 14 residues. CDR3: CASSDDTSTDTQYF. DNA of the CDR3: TGTGCCAGCAGTGACGACACAAGCACAGATACGCAGTATTTT.

The chain uses TRBV5-1 and TRBJ2-7; TRBD1 matches 10 bases. CDR3 length: 19 amino acids. CDR1 and CDR2 from the germline V gene are SGHRS and YFSETQ. The trim removed 0 bases at V and 4 bases at J, leaving 16 bases unmatched. The CDR3 region has the DNA TGCGCCAGCAGCTTGGAGGGGACAGGGGCAAAAAGTCTGGGGTACGAGCAGTACTTC. Protein sequence: CASSLEGTGAKSLGYEQYF.

The chain recombines TRBV15 with TRBJ2-2; D gene ambiguous. Germline V gene sequence: CDR1 LNHNV, CDR2 YYDKDF (reference sequence). The CDR3 spans 14 residues. Trimming pared 2 bases from V and 3 bases from J, leaving 7 bases between. CDR3 DNA sequence: TGTGCCACCAGCAGACAGCCCGACACCGGGGAGCTGTTTTTT. It specifies CATSRQPDTGELFF.